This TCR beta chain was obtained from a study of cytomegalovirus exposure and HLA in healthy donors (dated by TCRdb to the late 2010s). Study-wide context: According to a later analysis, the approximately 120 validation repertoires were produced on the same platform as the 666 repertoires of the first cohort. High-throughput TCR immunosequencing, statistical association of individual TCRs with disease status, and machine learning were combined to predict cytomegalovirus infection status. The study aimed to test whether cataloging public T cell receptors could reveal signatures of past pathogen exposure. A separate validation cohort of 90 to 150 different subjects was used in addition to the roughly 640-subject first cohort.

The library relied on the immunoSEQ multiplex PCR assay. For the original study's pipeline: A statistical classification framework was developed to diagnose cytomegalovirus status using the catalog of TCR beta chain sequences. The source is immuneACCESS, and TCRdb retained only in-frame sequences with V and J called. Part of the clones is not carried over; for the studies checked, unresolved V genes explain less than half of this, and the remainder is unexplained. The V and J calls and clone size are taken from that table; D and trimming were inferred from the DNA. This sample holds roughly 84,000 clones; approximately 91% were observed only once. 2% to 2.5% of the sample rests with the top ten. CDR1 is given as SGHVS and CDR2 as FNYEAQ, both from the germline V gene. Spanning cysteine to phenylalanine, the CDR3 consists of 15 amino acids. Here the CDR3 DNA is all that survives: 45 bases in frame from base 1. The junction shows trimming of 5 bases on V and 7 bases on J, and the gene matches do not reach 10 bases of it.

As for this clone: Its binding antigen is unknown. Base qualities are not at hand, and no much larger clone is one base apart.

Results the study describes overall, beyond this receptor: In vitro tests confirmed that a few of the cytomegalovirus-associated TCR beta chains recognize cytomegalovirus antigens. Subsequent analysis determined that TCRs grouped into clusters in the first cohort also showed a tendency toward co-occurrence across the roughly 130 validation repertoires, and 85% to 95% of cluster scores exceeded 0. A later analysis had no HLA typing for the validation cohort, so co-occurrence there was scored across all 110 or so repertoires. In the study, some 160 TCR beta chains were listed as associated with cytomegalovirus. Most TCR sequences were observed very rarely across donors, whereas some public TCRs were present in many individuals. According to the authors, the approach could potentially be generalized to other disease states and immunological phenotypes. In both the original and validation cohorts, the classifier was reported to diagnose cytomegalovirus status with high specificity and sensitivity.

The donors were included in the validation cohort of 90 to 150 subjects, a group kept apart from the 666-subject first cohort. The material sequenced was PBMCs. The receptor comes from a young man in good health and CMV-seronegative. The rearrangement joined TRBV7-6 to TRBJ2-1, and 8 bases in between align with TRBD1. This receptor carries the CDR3 CASSLQGEIKNEQFF. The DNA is TGTGCCAGCAGCCTACAGGGGGAGATTAAGAATGAGCAGTTCTTC.